This entry concerns a single TCR beta chain. Its antigen is still unknown. One junction end disagrees with the germline gene, perhaps due to a read error. Sample-barcoded 5' priming and a J-beta primer mix drove a second PCR of about 6 to 12 cycles. TCRdb re-called the 5' RACE reads with MiXCR, one entry per CDR3 protein. This table holds more than 1 million distinct CDR3 sequences, more than 35% found once. The germline gives CDR1 MGHDK, CDR2 SYGVNS. The CDR3 contains 14 residues. The sample belongs to a study of blood T cells in healthy people across ages. Study outcomes and limitations: No one knew whether donors had CMV, which possibly confounded expanded clonotype changes. Measured against age, TCR beta diversity per million T cells decreased in a roughly linear manner.

Total RNA amounts of at least 5.5 micrograms were extracted per sample. This TCR was recovered from an older woman in good health. The sample consisted of blood. The rearrangement links TRBV25-1 to TRBJ1-6, with D hard to call. This chain's CDR3 is CASSERPGHSPPHF. CDR3 coding DNA: TGTGCCAGCAGTGAAAGGCCTGGGCACTCACCCCCCCACTTT.